The table lists the clone carrying this T cell receptor beta chain with a few counts. Its antigen is currently unknown. An equimolar mix of two oligonucleotides served as the beta constant-region primer for TRBC1 and TRBC2. The ligated cDNA underwent four PCR rounds using SP2 and nested alpha and beta constant-region primers. MiXCR, applied by TCRdb to the UMI-ligation and nested PCR reads, yields one record per CDR3 protein. This sample carries roughly 150,000 distinct CDR3 sequences, about 20% of them seen once, and the ten largest clones take around 0.097%. Trimming took 4 bases from V and 2 from J; bases not matched to a gene: 6. Germline V gene data show CDR1 as SGHRS and CDR2 as YFSETQ. The CDR3 loop spans 14 amino acids. These data are taken from a study of naive and memory T cell subsets. Findings of the study overall: Especially in CD8 cells, naive repertoires contained a few larger clonotypes, possibly CD45RA-re-expressing memory cells.

The sequence came from a human donor in good health. The source material was naive CD4+ T cells from blood. This rearrangement joins TRBV5-1 to TRBJ2-7; 7 nucleotides line up with TRBD1. The CDR3 here is CASSTGQAPYEQYF. The CDR3 nucleotides read TGCGCCAGCAGCACCGGACAGGCACCCTACGAGCAGTACTTC.